Described below is a single T cell receptor beta chain sequence and its context. What it recognizes is unknown. The ends were cut back, 3 bases at V and 7 bases at J, with 22 bases in the middle. The germline V gene has CDR1 SGHAT and CDR2 FQNNGV. The CDR3 runs 17 residues. This specimen comes from a study of lymphopenia after photon versus proton radiotherapy. Study-wide results and limits: Only patients who died were analyzed for survival; proton advantage is unproven.

Assay: immunoSEQ multiplex PCR; the TCRdb copy retains only in-frame clones and omits some. The sample consists of 20,000 to 25,000 clones, about 90% of them appearing once. The source material was peripheral blood, sampled from a patient treated with proton-based radiotherapy. The rearrangement uses TRBV11-2 and TRBJ2-1; a weak D match, TRBD2 (6 bases). This TCR was sampled from a woman between 65 and 79 years old with pancreatic cancer. Some clones in this sample may be carry-over from other donors' samples. CDR3 sequence reads: CASSFPPSSERGNEQFF. The CDR3 bases are TGTGCCAGCAGCTTTCCCCCGTCTAGCGAGAGGGGAAATGAGCAGTTCTTC.